This TCR beta chain was captured in a study of PD-1 blockade in classical Hodgkin lymphoma. General study points: A reduction in baseline TCR diversity was reportedly seen in newly diagnosed patients relative to healthy donors.

CDR1 and CDR2 from the germline V gene are SGHRS and YFSETQ. Trimming took 8 bases from V and 5 from J; bases not matched to a gene: 15. The CDR3 consists of 15 residues. As regards this clone: What it binds is not known.

Here immunoSEQ multiplex PCR was the method, and the copy in TCRdb shows in-frame clones only, minus some. Of some 9,100 clones detected, around 86% appear once; the ten largest clones hold more than 12%. Time point meaning: newly diagnosed, previously untreated cHL patient sample. Investigators obtained CD8+ T cells from thawed PBMCs by magnetic negative selection. Investigators turned to newly diagnosed, untreated classical Hodgkin lymphoma PBMCs for comparison. The material sequenced was CD8+ T cells from blood. The clonotype comes from a human donor with classical Hodgkin lymphoma. The chain couples TRBV5-1 to TRBJ2-7, with 8 bases lining up with TRBD1. The CDR3: CARRTPRTGTNEQYF. CDR3 sequence (DNA): TGCGCCAGGCGGACGCCCCGGACAGGGACCAACGAGCAGTACTTC.